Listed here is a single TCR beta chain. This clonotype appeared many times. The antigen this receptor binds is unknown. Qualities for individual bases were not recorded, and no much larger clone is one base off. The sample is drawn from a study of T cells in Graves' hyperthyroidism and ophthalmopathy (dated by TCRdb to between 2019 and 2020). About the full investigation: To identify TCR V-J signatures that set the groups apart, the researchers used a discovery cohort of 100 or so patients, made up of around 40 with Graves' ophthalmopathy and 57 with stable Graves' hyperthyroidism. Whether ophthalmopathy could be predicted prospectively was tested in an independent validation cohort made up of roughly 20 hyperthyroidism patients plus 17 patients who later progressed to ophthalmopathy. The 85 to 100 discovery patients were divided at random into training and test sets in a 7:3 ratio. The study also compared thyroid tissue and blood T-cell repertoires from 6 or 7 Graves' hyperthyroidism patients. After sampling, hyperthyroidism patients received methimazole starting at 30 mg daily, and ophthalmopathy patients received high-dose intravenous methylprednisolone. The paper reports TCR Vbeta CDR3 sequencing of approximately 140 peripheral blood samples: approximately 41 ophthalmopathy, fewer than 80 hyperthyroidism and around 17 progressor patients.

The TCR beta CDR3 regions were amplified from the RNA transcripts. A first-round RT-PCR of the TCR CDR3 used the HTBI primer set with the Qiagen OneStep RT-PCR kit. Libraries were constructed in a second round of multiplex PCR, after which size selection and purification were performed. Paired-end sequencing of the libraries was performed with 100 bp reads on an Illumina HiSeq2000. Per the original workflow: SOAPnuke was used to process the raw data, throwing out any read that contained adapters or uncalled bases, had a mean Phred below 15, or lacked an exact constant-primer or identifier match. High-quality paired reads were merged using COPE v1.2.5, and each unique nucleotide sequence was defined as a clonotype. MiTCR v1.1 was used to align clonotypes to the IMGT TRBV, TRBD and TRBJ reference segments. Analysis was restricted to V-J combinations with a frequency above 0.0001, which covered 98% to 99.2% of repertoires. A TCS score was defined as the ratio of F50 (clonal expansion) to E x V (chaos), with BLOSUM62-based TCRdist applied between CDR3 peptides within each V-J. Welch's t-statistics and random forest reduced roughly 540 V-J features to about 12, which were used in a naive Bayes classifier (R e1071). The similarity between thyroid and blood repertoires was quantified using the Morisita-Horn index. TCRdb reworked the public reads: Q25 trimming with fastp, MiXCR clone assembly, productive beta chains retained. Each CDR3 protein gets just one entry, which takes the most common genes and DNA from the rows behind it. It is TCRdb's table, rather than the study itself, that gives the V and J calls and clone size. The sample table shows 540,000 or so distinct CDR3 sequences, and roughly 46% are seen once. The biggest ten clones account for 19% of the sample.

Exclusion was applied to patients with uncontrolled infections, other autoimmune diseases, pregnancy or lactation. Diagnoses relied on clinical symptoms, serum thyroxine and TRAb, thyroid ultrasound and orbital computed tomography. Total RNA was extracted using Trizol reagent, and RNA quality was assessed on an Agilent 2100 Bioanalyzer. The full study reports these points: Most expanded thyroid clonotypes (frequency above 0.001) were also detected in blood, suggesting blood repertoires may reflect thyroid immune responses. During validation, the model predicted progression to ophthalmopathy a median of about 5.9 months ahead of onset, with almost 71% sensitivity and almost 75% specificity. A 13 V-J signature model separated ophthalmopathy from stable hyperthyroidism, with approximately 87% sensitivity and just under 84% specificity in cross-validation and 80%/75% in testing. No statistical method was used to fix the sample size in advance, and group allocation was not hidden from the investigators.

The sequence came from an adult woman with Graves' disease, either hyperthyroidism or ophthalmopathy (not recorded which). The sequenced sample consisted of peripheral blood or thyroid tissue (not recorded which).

In nucleotide form, the sequence is TGTGCCAGCAGACTATTGTCAAACACCGGGGAGCTGTTTTTT. Translated, this gives CASRLLSNTGELFF. Recombination connected TRBV27 to TRBJ2-2, with the identity of the D gene unclear. The germline V gene (reference sequence) gives CDR1 as MNHEY and CDR2 as SMNVEV. At the junction V is shortened by 6 bases and J by 2 bases, with 10 bases in between. The CDR3 measures 14 amino acids from cysteine to phenylalanine. Of the read, only the CDR3 DNA is kept; its 42 bases are in frame from base 1.